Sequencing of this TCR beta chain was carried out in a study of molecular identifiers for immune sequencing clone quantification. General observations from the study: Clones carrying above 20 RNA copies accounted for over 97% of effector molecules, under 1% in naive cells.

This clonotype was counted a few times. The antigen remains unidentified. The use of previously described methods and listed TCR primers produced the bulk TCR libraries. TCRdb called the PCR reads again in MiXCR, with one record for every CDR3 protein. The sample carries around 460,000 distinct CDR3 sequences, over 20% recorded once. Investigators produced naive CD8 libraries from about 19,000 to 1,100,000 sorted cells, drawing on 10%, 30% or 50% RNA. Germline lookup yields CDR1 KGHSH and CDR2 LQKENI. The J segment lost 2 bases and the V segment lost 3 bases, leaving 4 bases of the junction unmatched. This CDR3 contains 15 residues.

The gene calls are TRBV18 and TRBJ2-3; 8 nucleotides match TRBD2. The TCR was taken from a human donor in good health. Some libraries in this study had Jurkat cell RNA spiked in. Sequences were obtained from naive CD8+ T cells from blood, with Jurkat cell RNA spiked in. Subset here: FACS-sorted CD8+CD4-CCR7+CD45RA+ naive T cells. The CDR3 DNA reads TGTGCCAGCTCACCGGAACTAGCGGTCACAGATACGCAGTATTTT. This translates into CASSPELAVTDTQYF.